This TCR beta chain was sequenced in a study of human T cells and chemical hapten exposure. Study at large: The sensitizer, 2% DPC, was used on around 2 cm by around 2 cm of upper inner arm skin. Notes on the study in general: With patch test score, the counts of PT1 expanded TCRs showed a positive correlation. Sensitizing with DPC caused no change in TCRs above 1 in 1000 frequency. Relative to controls, expanded TCRs formed significantly more large CDR3 similarity clusters.

This clonotype was detected a few times. The antigen is undetermined. Each CDR3 protein gets one entry after TCRdb re-called the RACE reads with MiXCR. The sample consists of about 94,000 distinct CDR3 sequences, about 9% of them appearing once. This sample's time point: patch test 2, 6 weeks after DPC sensitization. As to treatment: therapeutic diphenylcyclopropenone sensitization with weekly scalp DPC. Germline V gene lookup returns CDR1 MNHEY and CDR2 SVGEGT. J gave up 4 bases and V 6 bases, and 7 bases lay outside the gene matches. The CDR3 totals 14 residues. The chain carries TRBV6-2 or TRBV6-3 and TRBJ2-7; TRBD2 agrees at 9 bases. The input for sequencing was whole blood, taken in connection with sensitization to the hapten diphenylcyclopropenone (DPC). The origin of this receptor is a woman in her thirties or forties with alopecia areata. Some clones in this sample may be carry-over from other donors' samples. CDR3: CASRLLAGTYEQYF. In nucleotides, the CDR3 is TGTGCCAGCAGACTTCTAGCGGGGACATACGAGCAGTACTTC.